These 2 T cell receptor beta chains came from one sample sequenced in a study of cytomegalovirus exposure and HLA in healthy donors. This PCR relied on a set of 60 Vbeta primers and 13 Jbeta primers. Here immunoSEQ multiplex PCR was the method, and the copy in TCRdb shows in-frame clones only, minus some. Among about 130,000 clones listed, more than 80% were seen once. The sample taken for sequencing was PBMCs. The source of these receptors is a man aged 25 to 45 in good health and CMV-seropositive.

As for this clone: Relative to the germline gene, one junction end is altered; a read error may explain this. The chain is built from TRBV4-1 and TRBJ1-5; a weak D match, TRBD1 (6 bases). This CDR3 contains 15 residues. CDR1 is MGHRA and CDR2 is YSYEKL in the germline V gene. The CDR3 here is CASSQDLGGDGPQHF. The CDR3 DNA follows: TGTGCCAGCAGCCAAGATCTTGGGGGCGATGGGCCCCAGCATTTT.

In its sample, this clone was seen once. This chain joins TRBV18 and TRBJ2-3; 10 bases line up with TRBD2. Germline V lookup: CDR1 KGHSH, CDR2 LQKENI. The CDR3 length is 19 residues. Unmatched junction bases numbered 12, after V lost 3 bases and J lost 0 bases. The DNA of the CDR3 is TGTGCCAGCTCACCTACGGGGCTAGCGGGGGACCCTAGCACAGATACGCAGTATTTT. Translation gives CASSPTGLAGDPSTDTQYF.